This TCR beta chain was sequenced during a study of neurological immune-mediated disorders. Study summary: Multiple sclerosis patients numbering about 34 comprised roughly 30 relapsing-remitting and 3 secondary progressive patients.

One entry per CDR3 protein, called by TCRdb with MiXCR from the 5' RACE reads. The repertoire holds about 40,000 distinct CDR3 sequences, with 2.5% as singletons. The J segment lost 2 bases and the V segment lost 5 bases, leaving 8 bases of the junction unmatched. Germline assignment: CDR1 SEHNR and CDR2 FQNEAQ (reference sequence). CDR3 length: 16 residues. In this sample, this clonotype turned up many times. The TCR was taken from a man in his forties or fifties with multiple sclerosis. The sequencing input was PBMCs. The chain employs TRBV7-9 and TRBJ2-1; TRBD2 agrees at 8 bases. In nucleotides, the CDR3 is TGTGCCAGCAGCAAAAAGGGTAGCGGGACCTACAATGAGCAGTTCTTC. Protein product: CASSKKGSGTYNEQFF.